The source of this T cell receptor beta chain is a study of T cell repertoires in cytomegalovirus infection (dated by TCRdb to about 2019). A note on the overall study: Donor HLA type was relevant to the analysis, as public TCR beta signatures indicated carriage of CMV infection together with the matching HLA type.

V is clipped by 1 base and J by 1 base, and the sequence between their germline boundaries is 10 bases long. The CDR3 sequence holds 16 residues, the cysteine and phenylalanine included. The DNA shown is the 48-base CDR3, in frame from base 1. The germline V gene specifies SGHVS as CDR1 and FNYEAQ as CDR2. Beyond this particular receptor, the publication reports: The ex vivo response was dominated by HLA-C-restricted CMV-specific TCR beta clonotypes, which also provided the single most frequent clonotype in two of eight donors. In both this cohort and an independent cohort of some 350 donors, the cumulative frequency of public TCR beta family members distinguished carriers of CMV infection plus the relevant HLA type.

The sequencer listed for this sample is Illumina HiSeq 1500. TCRdb reprocessing: public reads trimmed at Q25 with fastp, clones called with MiXCR, in-frame beta chains kept. Under each unique CDR3 protein, matching rows form one entry showing the most common genes and DNA. Here the sample has approximately 250,000 distinct CDR3 sequences; 22% occur a single time. The ten largest clones add up to about 20% of the sample. To note about this clonotype: Its target antigen remains unknown. Per-base qualities were not stored, and no clone one base away is much larger.

Sequenced input: CD8+ T cells from PBMCs. The TCR comes from a human donor in good health (CMV status not recorded). Some clones in this sample may be carry-over from other donors' samples. Recombination joined TRBV7-6 with TRBJ2-2; the D gene assignment is ambiguous. CDR3 loop: CASSLEAGQNTGELFF. Read as DNA, the sequence is TGTGCCAGCAGCTTAGAGGCAGGTCAGAACACCGGGGAGCTGTTTTTT.